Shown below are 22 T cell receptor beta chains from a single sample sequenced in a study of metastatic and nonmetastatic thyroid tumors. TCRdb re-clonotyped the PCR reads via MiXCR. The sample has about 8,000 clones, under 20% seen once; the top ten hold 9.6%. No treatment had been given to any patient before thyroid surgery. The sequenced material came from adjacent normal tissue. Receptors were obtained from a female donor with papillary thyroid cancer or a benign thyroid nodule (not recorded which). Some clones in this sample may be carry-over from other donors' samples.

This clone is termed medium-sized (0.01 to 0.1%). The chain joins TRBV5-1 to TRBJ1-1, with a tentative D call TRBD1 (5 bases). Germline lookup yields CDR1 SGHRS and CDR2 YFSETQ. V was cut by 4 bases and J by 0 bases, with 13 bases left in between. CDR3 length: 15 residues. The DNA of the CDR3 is TGCGCCAGCAGCAAAGGTCCGGGGCTGAACACTGAAGCTTTCTTT. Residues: CASSKGPGLNTEAFF.

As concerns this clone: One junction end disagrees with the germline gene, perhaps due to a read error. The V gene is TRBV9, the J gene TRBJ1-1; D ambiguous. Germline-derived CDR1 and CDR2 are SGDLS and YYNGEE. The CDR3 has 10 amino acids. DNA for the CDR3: TGTGTCAGCATCGTAGACCCTGCTTTCTTT. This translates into CVSIVDPAFF.

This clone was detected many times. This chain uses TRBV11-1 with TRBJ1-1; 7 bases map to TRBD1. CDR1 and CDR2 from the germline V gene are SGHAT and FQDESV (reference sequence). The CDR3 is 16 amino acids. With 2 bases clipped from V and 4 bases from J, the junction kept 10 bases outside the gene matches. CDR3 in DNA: TGTGCCAGCAGCTTACTCGCGGGACAGAGACCCACTGAAGCTTTCTTT. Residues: CASSLLAGQRPTEAFF.

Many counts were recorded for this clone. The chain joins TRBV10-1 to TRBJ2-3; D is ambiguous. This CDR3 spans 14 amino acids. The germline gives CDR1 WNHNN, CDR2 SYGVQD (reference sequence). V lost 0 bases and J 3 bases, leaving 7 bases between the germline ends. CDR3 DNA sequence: TGCGCCAGCAGTGAGTCGGCGCAAACAGATACGCAGTATTTT. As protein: CASSESAQTDTQYF.

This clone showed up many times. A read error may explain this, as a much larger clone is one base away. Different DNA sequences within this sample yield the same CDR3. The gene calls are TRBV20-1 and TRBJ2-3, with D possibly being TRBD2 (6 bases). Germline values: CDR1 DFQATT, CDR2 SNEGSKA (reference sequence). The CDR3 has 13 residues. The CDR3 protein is CSASSEGHDTQYF. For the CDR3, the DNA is TGCAGTGCCTCCTCGGAGGGCCACGATACGCAGTACTTT.

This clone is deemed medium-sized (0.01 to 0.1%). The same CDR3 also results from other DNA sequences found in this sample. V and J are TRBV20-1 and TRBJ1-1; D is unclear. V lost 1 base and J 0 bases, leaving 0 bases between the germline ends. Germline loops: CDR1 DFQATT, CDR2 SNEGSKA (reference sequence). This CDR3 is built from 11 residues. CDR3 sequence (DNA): TGCAGTGCTAGAGTGAACACTGAAGCTTTCTTT. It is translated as CSARVNTEAFF.

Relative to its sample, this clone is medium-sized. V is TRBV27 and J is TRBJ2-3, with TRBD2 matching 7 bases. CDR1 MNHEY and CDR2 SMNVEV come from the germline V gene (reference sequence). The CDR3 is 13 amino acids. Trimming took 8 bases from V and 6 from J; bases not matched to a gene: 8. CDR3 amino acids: CASWTRNTDTQYF. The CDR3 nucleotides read TGTGCCAGCTGGACTAGAAACACGGATACGCAGTATTTT.

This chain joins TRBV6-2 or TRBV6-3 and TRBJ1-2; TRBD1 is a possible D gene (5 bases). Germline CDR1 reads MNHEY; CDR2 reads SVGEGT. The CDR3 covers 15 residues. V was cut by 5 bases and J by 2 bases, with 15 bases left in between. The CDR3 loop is CASSRPGRKNYGYTF. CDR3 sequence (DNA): TGTGCCAGCAGTCGACCGGGACGGAAAAACTATGGCTACACCTTC.

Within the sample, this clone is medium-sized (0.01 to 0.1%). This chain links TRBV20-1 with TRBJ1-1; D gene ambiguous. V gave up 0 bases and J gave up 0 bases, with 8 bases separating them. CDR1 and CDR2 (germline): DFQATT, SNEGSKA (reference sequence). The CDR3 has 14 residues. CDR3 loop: CSARDGKMNTEAFF. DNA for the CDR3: TGCAGTGCTAGAGATGGTAAGATGAACACTGAAGCTTTCTTT.

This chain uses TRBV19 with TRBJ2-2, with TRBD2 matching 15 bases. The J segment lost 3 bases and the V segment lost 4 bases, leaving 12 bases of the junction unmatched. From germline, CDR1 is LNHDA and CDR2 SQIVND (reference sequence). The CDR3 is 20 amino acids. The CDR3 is CASSTEKWTSGRDHTGELFF. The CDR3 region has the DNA TGTGCCAGTAGTACCGAAAAATGGACTAGCGGGAGGGATCACACCGGGGAGCTGTTTTTT.

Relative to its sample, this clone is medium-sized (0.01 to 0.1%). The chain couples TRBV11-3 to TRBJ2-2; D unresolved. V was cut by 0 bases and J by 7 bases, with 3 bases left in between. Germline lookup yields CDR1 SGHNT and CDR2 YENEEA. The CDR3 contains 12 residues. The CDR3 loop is CASSLEVGELFF. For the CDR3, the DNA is TGTGCCAGCAGCTTAGAGGTCGGGGAGCTGTTTTTT.

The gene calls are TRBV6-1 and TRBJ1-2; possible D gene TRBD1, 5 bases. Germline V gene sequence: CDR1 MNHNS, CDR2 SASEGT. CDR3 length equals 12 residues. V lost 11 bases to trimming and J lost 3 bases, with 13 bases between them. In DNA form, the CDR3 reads TGTGCCGCAACAGGTCAGGACTATGGCTACACCTTC. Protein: CAATGQDYGYTF.

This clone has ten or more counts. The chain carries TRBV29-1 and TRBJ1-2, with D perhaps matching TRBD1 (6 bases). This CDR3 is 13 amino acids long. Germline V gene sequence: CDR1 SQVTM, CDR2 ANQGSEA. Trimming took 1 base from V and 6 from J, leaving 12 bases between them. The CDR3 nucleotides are TGCAGCGTTGAAGGCAGGGGAGGGGATGGCTACACCTTC. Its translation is CSVEGRGGDGYTF.

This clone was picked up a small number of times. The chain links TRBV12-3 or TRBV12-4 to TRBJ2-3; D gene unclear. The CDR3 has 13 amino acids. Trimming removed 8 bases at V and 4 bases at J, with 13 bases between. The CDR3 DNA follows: TGTGCCAGCTCTCTATTGCCCGCAGATACGCAGTATTTT. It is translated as CASSLLPADTQYF.

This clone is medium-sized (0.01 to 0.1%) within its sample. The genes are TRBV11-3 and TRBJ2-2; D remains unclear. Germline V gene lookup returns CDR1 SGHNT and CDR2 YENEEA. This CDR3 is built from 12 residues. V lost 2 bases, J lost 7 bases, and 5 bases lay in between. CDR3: CASSLRLGELFF. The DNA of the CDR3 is TGTGCCAGCAGCTTACGCCTCGGGGAGCTGTTTTTT.

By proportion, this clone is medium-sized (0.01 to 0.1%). CDR3 amino acids: CASSSRGGGETQYF. For the CDR3, the DNA is TGTGCCAGCAGTTCTCGCGGGGGGGGGGAGACCCAGTACTTC. The chain has TRBV6-5 and TRBJ2-5; 9 nucleotides agree with TRBD2. V gave up 4 bases and J gave up 5 bases; unmatched junction bases: 5. This CDR3 spans 14 amino acids. The germline gives CDR1 MNHEY, CDR2 SVGAGI.

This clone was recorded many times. The chain's CDR3 is CASSLSAGGADTQYF. The CDR3 DNA sequence: TGTGCCAGCAGCCTGTCTGCGGGAGGCGCAGATACGCAGTATTTT. V and J are TRBV7-2 and TRBJ2-3, with TRBD2 identical over 8 bases. Germline V gene data show CDR1 as SGHTA and CDR2 as FQGNSA. This CDR3 region has 15 residues. Germline trimming cut 5 bases from V and 4 bases from J; bases unmatched to any gene: 8.

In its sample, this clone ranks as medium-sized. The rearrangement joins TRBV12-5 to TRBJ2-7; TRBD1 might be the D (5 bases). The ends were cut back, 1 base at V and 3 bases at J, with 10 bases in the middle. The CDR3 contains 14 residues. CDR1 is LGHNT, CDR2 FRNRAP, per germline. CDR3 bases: TGTGCTAGTGGTTTGGCCCAGGGCAGCTACGAGCAGTACTTC. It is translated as CASGLAQGSYEQYF.

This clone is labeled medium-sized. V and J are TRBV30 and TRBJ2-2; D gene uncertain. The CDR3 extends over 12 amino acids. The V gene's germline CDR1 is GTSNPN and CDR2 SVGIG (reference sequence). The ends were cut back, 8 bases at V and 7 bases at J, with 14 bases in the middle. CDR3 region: CALVGFGGELFF. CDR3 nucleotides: TGTGCCCTAGTGGGTTTTGGCGGGGAGCTGTTTTTT.

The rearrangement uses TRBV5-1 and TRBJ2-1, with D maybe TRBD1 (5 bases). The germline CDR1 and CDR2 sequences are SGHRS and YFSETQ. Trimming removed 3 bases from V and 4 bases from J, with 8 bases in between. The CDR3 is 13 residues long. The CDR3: CASSWTPYNEQFF. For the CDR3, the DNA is TGCGCCAGCAGCTGGACACCTTACAATGAGCAGTTCTTC.

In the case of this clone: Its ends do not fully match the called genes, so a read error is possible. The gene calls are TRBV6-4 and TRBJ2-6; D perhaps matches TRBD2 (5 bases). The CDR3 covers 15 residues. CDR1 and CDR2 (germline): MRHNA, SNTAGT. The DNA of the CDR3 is TGTGCCAGCATTGACTCGGGGTCTGGGTCCAACGTCCTGACTTTC. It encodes CASIDSGSGSNVLTF.

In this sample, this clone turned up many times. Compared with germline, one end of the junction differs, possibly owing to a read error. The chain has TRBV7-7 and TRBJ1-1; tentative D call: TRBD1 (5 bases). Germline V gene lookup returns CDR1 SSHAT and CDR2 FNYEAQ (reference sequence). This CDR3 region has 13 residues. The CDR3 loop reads CASSLQVNTEAFF. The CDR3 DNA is TGTGCTAGCAGCCTACAGGTGAACACTGAAGCTTTCTTT.